Shown below are 9 T cell receptor beta chains from a single sample sequenced in a study of Ad26.COV2.S vaccination and SARS-CoV-2 variants. The sample's treatment: around 19 received Ad26.COV2.S at low or high dose, single or two shots; several received placebo; per-sample allocation not given. Samples analyzed were those drawn on day 63 after the first vaccine or placebo injection. Only in-frame clones appear in the TCRdb table, and some are missing; sequencing was by immunoSEQ multiplex PCR. This sample has roughly 500,000 clones, with approximately 90% found just once. Sequencing was performed on peripheral blood, taken in a trial of Ad26.COV2.S vaccine versus placebo. Receptors were obtained from a person between 18 and 60 years old who received the Ad26.COV2.S COVID-19 vaccine or a placebo.

The chain employs TRBV12-2 and TRBJ2-7; TRBD2, the table's D call, lacks a check against the DNA. TRBV12-2 is termed a pseudogene. CDR3 length: 16 amino acids. For the CDR3, the DNA is TGTGCAAGTCGCTTAGCGGCGAGCGGGAGGGCCTACGAGCAGTACTTC. It translates to CASRLAASGRAYEQYF.

The V call is TRBV19, the J call TRBJ2-2; 11 bases are shared with TRBD1. CDR3 length: 15 amino acids. The ends lost 6 bases at V and 7 bases at J; junction bases unmatched: 7. In germline, CDR1 is LNHDA, CDR2 SQIVND (reference sequence). CDR3 sequence (DNA): TGTGCCAGTAGCGCGGGACAGGGGGGTTACGGGGAGCTGTTTTTT. This gives the protein CASSAGQGGYGELFF.

This chain joins TRBV29-1 and TRBJ2-5; 7 bases are shared with TRBD1. V shed 4 bases and J 6 bases; nucleotides not matched to a gene: 8. Germline V gene lookup returns CDR1 SQVTM and CDR2 ANQGSEA. The CDR3 totals 13 residues. The DNA for the CDR3 is TGCAGCGTTGCCCAGGGGGAAGGAAAGACCCAGTACTTC. Amino acids: CSVAQGEGKTQYF.

Only a few counts were recorded for this clone. Different DNA sequences within this sample yield the same CDR3. The V and J genes are TRBV29-1 and TRBJ1-2; D might be TRBD1 (6 bases). V was trimmed by 4 bases and J by 8 bases, leaving 11 bases between them. The CDR3 length is 11 residues. Germline CDR1 reads SQVTM; CDR2 reads ANQGSEA. The CDR3 DNA is TGCAGCGTTGGGGGGCGGAACGGCTACACCTTC. This gives the protein CSVGGRNGYTF.

The gene calls are TRBV5-1 and TRBJ2-5; 9 bases line up with TRBD2. This CDR3 region has 14 residues. Per germline, CDR1 SGHRS and CDR2 YFSETQ. The ends lost 7 bases at V and 2 bases at J; junction bases unmatched: 6. The CDR3 nucleotides are TGCGCCAGCCATAATCTAGCGGGACAAGAGACCCAGTACTTC. Protein: CASHNLAGQETQYF.

This sequence joins TRBV7-6 and TRBJ2-1, with 11 bases lining up with TRBD1. Per the germline V gene, CDR1 is SGHVS and CDR2 is FNYEAQ. The CDR3 sequence is 18 residues long. The trim removed 6 bases at V and 4 bases at J, leaving 14 bases unmatched. The CDR3 region has the DNA TGTGCCAGCAGTCGAGGGTTTAGGACAGGGGGCACGTACAATGAGCAGTTCTTC. It codes for CASSRGFRTGGTYNEQFF.

The V call is TRBV6-6, the J call TRBJ1-5; D call uncertain. The CDR3 runs to 13 residues. Trimming left V 2 bases short and J 5 bases short, with 7 bases between. Per the germline V gene, CDR1 is MNHNY and CDR2 is SVGAGI (reference sequence). CDR3 protein: CASSYDRDQPQHF. CDR3 in DNA: TGTGCCAGCAGTTACGACCGCGATCAGCCCCAGCATTTT.

V and J are TRBV19 and TRBJ2-1; D unclear. Germline V gene data show CDR1 as LNHDA and CDR2 as SQIVND (reference sequence). The V gene lost 1 base and the J gene lost 6 bases, with 13 bases spanning the gap. This CDR3 region has 15 residues. DNA of the CDR3: TGTGCCAGTAGTATAGGTGGTAGTGACTCCAATGAGCAGTTCTTC. It encodes CASSIGGSDSNEQFF.

J is TRBJ2-3 and V is TRBV6-2 or TRBV6-3, with D perhaps assigned TRBD1 or TRBD2 (5 bases each). Trimming shortened V by 2 bases and J by 4 bases, and 19 bases separated the two germline ends. The CDR3 extends over 17 amino acids. Germline V gene lookup returns CDR1 MNHEY and CDR2 SVGEGT. CDR3 protein: CASSYDRGVRRADTQYF. The CDR3, as DNA: TGTGCCAGCAGTTACGACCGAGGGGTGCGCCGTGCAGATACGCAGTATTTT.